The 20 T cell receptor beta chains listed next were all sequenced from one sample in a study of metastatic and nonmetastatic thyroid tumors. Thyroid surgery took place with no prior treatment in any patient. TCRdb called clones again from the PCR reads with MiXCR. Here the sample spans around 18,000 clones, 34% being singletons. The specimen sequenced was tumor tissue. The receptors were sampled from a female donor with papillary thyroid cancer or a benign thyroid nodule (not recorded which). Some clones in this sample may be carry-over from other donors' samples.

Within the sample, this clone is medium-sized. V gene TRBV3-1 combines with J gene TRBJ1-2, with unresolved D. With 5 bases removed from V and 0 bases from J, the gap between germline ends came to 10 bases. CDR1 is LGHDT and CDR2 is YNNKEL in the germline V gene (reference sequence). The CDR3 is made up of 14 amino acids. This chain's CDR3 is CASSTGVPNYGYTF. CDR3 nucleotides: TGTGCCAGCAGCACCGGGGTGCCTAACTATGGCTACACCTTC.

This clone rates as medium-sized. A read error is likely, as this CDR3 ends without the conserved phenylalanine or tryptophan. No DNA is shown, since the ends of the CDR3 on it are uncertain; the CDR3 is the one TCRdb lists. The chain is built from TRBV28 and TRBJ2-7; no check of the table's D call, TRBD2, against the DNA was made. Germline CDR1 MDHEN, CDR2 SYDVKM. The CDR3 is 13 residues long, counting both termini. CDR3 sequence reads: CASSGYGGTPPVH.

This clone was counted many times. The V and J genes are TRBV2 and TRBJ2-7; D not certain. Trimming removed 3 bases at V and 6 bases at J, with 12 bases between. The CDR3 runs 13 residues. Germline assignment: CDR1 SNHLY and CDR2 FYNNEI. Here the CDR3 reads CASSEGGGSEQYF. As DNA, the CDR3 is TGTGCCAGCAGTGAGGGTGGTGGTTCCGAGCAGTACTTC.

CDR3 nucleotide sequence: TGTGCCAGCAGCCACGGACAGGGGGCGGAAAAACTGTTTTTT. Translated: CASSHGQGAEKLFF. V is TRBV7-2 and J is TRBJ1-4; 11 nucleotides line up with TRBD1. The CDR3 totals 14 residues. After removal of 5 bases from V and 8 bases from J, the junction contained 4 bases not matched to a gene. The germline V gene has CDR1 SGHTA and CDR2 FQGNSA.

There are a few counts of this clone. The J gene is TRBJ2-3, the V gene TRBV12-3 or TRBV12-4, with 9 bases that match TRBD2. V gave up 6 bases and J gave up 5 bases; unmatched junction bases: 6. This CDR3 spans 14 amino acids. In DNA form, the CDR3 reads TGTGCCAGCAGGGCGGGAGGGCCGGTAGATACGCAGTATTTT. Encoded protein: CASRAGGPVDTQYF.

The V gene is TRBV4-3, the J gene TRBJ1-2, with a tentative D call TRBD1 (5 bases). The V end lost 2 bases, the J end lost 5 bases, and 12 bases lay between the germline ends. There are 14 residues in the CDR3. CDR1 and CDR2 (germline): LGHNA, YSLEER. The CDR3 bases are TGCGCCAGCAGCCAAAGTGACAGACGTTATGGCTACACCTTC. Amino acids: CASSQSDRRYGYTF.

The chain combines TRBV6-2 or TRBV6-3 with TRBJ1-2; unclear D gene. Germline V gene lookup returns CDR1 MNHEY and CDR2 SVGEGT. V was clipped by 1 base and J by 7 bases, with 7 bases between them. This CDR3 has 12 residues. This CDR3 is CASSYLGGGYTF. Here the CDR3 DNA reads TGTGCCAGCAGTTACTTGGGTGGTGGCTACACCTTC.

By share, this clone counts as large. The DNA for the CDR3 is TGCGCCAGCAGTCTACAGGGAGAGAGGACTGAAGCTTTCTTT. Amino acid sequence: CASSLQGERTEAFF. The chain combines TRBV5-1 with TRBJ1-1; weak D call: TRBD1 (6 bases). Germline V gene lookup returns CDR1 SGHRS and CDR2 YFSETQ. This CDR3 comprises 14 residues. V was shortened by 5 bases and J by 5 bases, with 16 bases between the two germline ends.

The chain is built from TRBV7-9 and TRBJ1-5, with TRBD1 as a possible D gene (5 bases). Germline V CDR1 and CDR2: SEHNR, FQNEAQ (reference sequence). Trimming removed 4 bases from V and 4 bases from J, with 14 bases in between. CDR3 length: 15 residues. CDR3 residues: CASSSGASGNQPQHF. The CDR3 DNA reads as TGTGCCAGCAGCTCCGGGGCCTCGGGGAATCAGCCCCAGCATTTT.

This sequence joins TRBV24-1 and TRBJ2-3, with D unclear. Trimming removed 0 bases from V and 5 bases from J, with 14 bases in between. The CDR3 contains 16 residues. Germline CDR1 and CDR2: KGHDR and SFDVKD. CDR3 region: CATSDLRVVARDTQYF. CDR3 nucleotide sequence: TGTGCCACCAGTGATTTGAGGGTGGTAGCTAGAGATACGCAGTATTTT.

This clone was seen more than once but under ten times. This chain links TRBV27 with TRBJ2-3; D is undetermined. V was trimmed by 5 bases and J by 6 bases, leaving 12 bases between them. The CDR3 is 13 amino acids. Germline CDR1 is MNHEY and CDR2 is SMNVEV (reference sequence). DNA of the CDR3: TGTGCCAGCAGTCGAGGTCCACCGGATACGCAGTATTTT. Its translation: CASSRGPPDTQYF.

The chain carries TRBV30 and TRBJ2-2, with 7 bases lining up with TRBD2. The V gene's germline CDR1 is GTSNPN and CDR2 SVGIG (reference sequence). Trimming at V came to 3 bases and at J to 6 bases, leaving 7 bases not matched to a gene. The CDR3 runs to 14 residues. The CDR3: CAWSGGSESGELFF. CDR3 in DNA: TGTGCCTGGAGCGGCGGGAGCGAATCCGGGGAGCTGTTTTTT.

By share, this clone counts as medium-sized (0.01 to 0.1%). This chain links TRBV12-3 or TRBV12-4 with TRBJ1-2; 7 bases match TRBD1. CDR3 size: 14 residues. V shed 5 bases, J shed 7 bases, and the junction held 10 bases outside the gene matches. The chain's CDR3 is CASSPRQGTAGYTF. DNA for the CDR3: TGTGCCAGCAGTCCCCGACAGGGAACGGCTGGCTACACCTTC.

The chain carries TRBV11-2 and TRBJ2-7; 7 nucleotides line up with TRBD1. V lost 8 bases to trimming and J lost 5 bases; unmatched junction nucleotides: 9. CDR3 length: 13 amino acids. CDR1 and CDR2 from the germline V gene are SGHAT and FQNNGV. The CDR3 coding sequence is TGTGCCAGCTCCATCCCAGGGGGAGACGAGCAGTACTTC. Its protein product is CASSIPGGDEQYF.

This clone was detected only a few times. J is TRBJ2-3 and V is TRBV24-1; D is undetermined. The V end lost 4 bases, the J end lost 9 bases, and 13 bases lay between the germline ends. Germline V gives CDR1 KGHDR, CDR2 SFDVKD. This CDR3 spans 13 amino acids. Here the CDR3 reads CATSDPISLTQYF. CDR3 sequence (DNA): TGTGCCACCAGTGACCCGATATCGTTGACGCAGTATTTT.

This clone is termed medium-sized. The chain carries TRBV27 and TRBJ2-7; the D gene is possibly TRBD1 (6 bases). The CDR3 has 13 amino acids. Trimming pared 6 bases from V and 0 bases from J, leaving 9 bases between. CDR1 and CDR2 (germline): MNHEY, SMNVEV (reference sequence). CDR3 region: CASSRTASYEQYF. The CDR3 nucleotides are TGTGCCAGCAGCAGGACAGCCTCCTACGAGCAGTACTTC.

On this clone itself: Its ends do not fully match the called genes, so a read error is possible. The chain uses TRBV6-1 and TRBJ2-7; the D gene is possibly TRBD1 (6 bases). Germline V gene data show CDR1 as MNHNS and CDR2 as SASEGT. This CDR3 has 14 residues. The chain's CDR3 is CASRRTAQSYEHYF. CDR3 bases: TGTGCCAGCAGGCGGACAGCTCAGTCCTACGAGCACTACTTC.

The chain carries TRBV9 and TRBJ2-1; unclear D gene. CDR3 length: 16 residues. Trimming took off 0 bases at V and 5 bases at J, with 15 bases between the two ends. The germline V gene encodes CDR1 SGDLS and CDR2 YYNGEE. The CDR3 loop is CASSVEQAPAHNEQFF. Written as DNA, the CDR3 is TGTGCCAGCAGCGTAGAGCAGGCCCCGGCCCACAATGAGCAGTTCTTC. The whole variable domain, remainder taken from reference TRBV9 and TRBJ2-1, is DSGVTQTPKHLITATGQRVTLRCSPRSGDLSVYWYQQSLDQGLQFLIQYYNGEERAKGNILERFSAQQFPDLHSELNLSSLELGDSALYFCASSVEQAPAHNEQFFGPGTRLTVL.

This clone has at least ten counts. The chain recombines TRBV5-6 with TRBJ1-1; tentatively, D is TRBD1 (6 bases). The CDR3 is made up of 14 amino acids. Germline V gene sequence: CDR1 SGHDT, CDR2 YYEEEE. Trimming cost V 4 bases and J 5 bases, with 15 bases left between them. CDR3 residues: CASSQGGWGTEAFF. CDR3 in DNA: TGTGCCAGCAGCCAAGGGGGGTGGGGAACTGAAGCTTTCTTT.

V is TRBV6-1 and J is TRBJ2-2, with D perhaps being TRBD1 or TRBD2 (5 bases each). The V end lost 6 bases, the J end lost 5 bases, and 10 bases lay between the germline ends. The CDR3 spans 13 residues. CDR1 and CDR2 (germline): MNHNS, SASEGT. In nucleotides, the CDR3 is TGTGCCAGCAGATTGGGGGATACCGGGGAGCTGTTTTTT. This codes for CASRLGDTGELFF.